A selection of T cell receptor beta chains follows, all from one sample in a study of T cells in localized non-small cell lung cancer. Produced via immunoSEQ multiplex PCR; TCRdb's table is partial and in-frame only. Here the sample spans roughly 35,000 clones, approximately 94% being singletons. The sample in question was peripheral blood, obtained before any cancer treatment. The source is a female donor of 60 years or more with stage I lung adenocarcinoma. The CDR3 runs from the conserved cysteine through the conserved F or W. The D gene is left open where the match is weak. Rows give clone size only sometimes, using once, few, many, or a class for an expanded clone.

.,TRBV7-9,TRBJ2-1,.,CASSLGPVNEQFF,TGTGCCAGCAGCTTGGGCCCGGTCAATGAGCAGTTCTTC
.,TRBV7-9,TRBJ1-1,.,CASSVWDSSEAFF,TGTGCCAGCAGCGTCTGGGACTCGTCTGAAGCTTTCTTT
.,TRBV15,TRBJ1-2,.,CATSRDRVYGYTF,TGTGCCACCAGCAGAGACAGGGTCTATGGCTACACCTTC
.,TRBV6-6,TRBJ2-1,TRBD1,CASSGWTGGEFF,TGTGCCAGCAGTGGCTGGACAGGGGGCGAGTTCTTC
.,TRBV5-1,TRBJ1-4,TRBD1,CASSLSGQPNEKLFF,TGCGCCAGCAGCTTGTCGGGACAGCCAAATGAAAAACTGTTTTTT
.,TRBV7-2,TRBJ2-7,.,CASSSGTYEQYF,TGTGCCAGCAGCTCAGGAACCTACGAGCAGTACTTC
.,TRBV19,TRBJ1-4,TRBD1,CATSGQGTTNEKLFF,TGTGCCACCTCGGGACAGGGGACAACTAATGAAAAACTGTTTTTT
.,TRBV2,TRBJ2-5,.,CASRQDSRPDQETQYF,TGTGCCAGCAGGCAGGACAGTCGCCCCGATCAAGAGACCCAGTACTTC
few,TRBV14,TRBJ1-1,.,CASSQLRTVTEAFF,TGTGCCAGCAGCCAACTAAGGACAGTCACTGAAGCTTTCTTT
.,TRBV19,TRBJ1-4,.,CASGPNENEKLFF,TGTGCCTCCGGTCCAAATGAGAATGAAAAACTGTTTTTT
.,TRBV18,TRBJ1-1,TRBD1,CASSSDRPKGGEAFF,TGTGCCAGCTCATCGGACAGGCCGAAGGGGGGTGAAGCTTTCTTT
medium-sized,TRBV19,TRBJ2-2,TRBD1,CASSRGTGMTTGELFF,TGTGCCAGTAGCCGTGGGACAGGGATGACCACCGGGGAGCTGTTTTTT
.,TRBV5-1,TRBJ1-1,TRBD1,CASTDLQGENAEAFF,TGCGCCAGCACAGACCTACAGGGGGAGAACGCTGAAGCTTTCTTT
.,TRBV19,TRBJ2-3,TRBD2,CASSRGVLAATTRSAQYF,TGTGCCAGTAGTCGGGGGGTACTAGCGGCGACGACCCGTTCGGCGCAGTATTTT
.,TRBV7-9,TRBJ1-5,.,CASSLERDSFSNQPQHF,TGTGCCAGCAGCTTAGAACGGGACTCATTTAGCAATCAGCCCCAGCATTTT
.,TRBV5-1,TRBJ2-3,.,CASSPLEPGTQYF,TGCGCCAGCAGCCCCCTCGAACCGGGTACGCAGTATTTT
.,TRBV9,TRBJ1-2,.,CASSVTGAEGYTF,TGTGCCAGCAGCGTAACGGGGGCGGAGGGCTACACCTTC
once,TRBV2,TRBJ2-5,.,CASLREGGTQETQYF,TGTGCCTCGTTAAGGGAGGGGGGCACCCAAGAGACCCAGTACTTC
.,TRBV5-5,TRBJ2-7,.,CASSPQDGSYEQYF,TGTGCCAGCAGCCCGCAGGACGGCTCCTACGAGCAGTACTTC
.,TRBV9,TRBJ2-2,TRBD1,CASSSRTGGMGELFF,TGTGCCAGCAGCTCTCGGACAGGGGGCATGGGGGAGCTGTTTTTT
.,TRBV5-1,TRBJ1-2,.,CASSYDSIYGYTF,TGCGCCAGCAGCTACGACAGTATCTATGGCTACACCTTC
once,TRBV9,TRBJ1-1,.,CASSVDQGTEAFF,TGTGCCAGCAGCGTAGATCAAGGCACTGAAGCTTTCTTT
.,TRBV1,TRBJ2-1,.,CTGRGLAAYNEQFF,TGCACCGGGCGAGGGCTAGCGGCCTACAATGAGCAGTTCTTC
once,TRBV2,TRBJ1-5,.,CASNEGGGRQPQHF,TGTGCCAGCAATGAAGGGGGAGGGAGGCAGCCCCAGCATTTT
.,TRBV5-1,TRBJ1-5,TRBD1,CASSLGGDQPQHF,TGCGCCAGCAGCTTAGGGGGCGATCAGCCCCAGCATTTT
.,TRBV29-1,TRBJ1-1,TRBD1,CSAVVGQATEAFF,TGCAGCGCCGTCGTTGGACAGGCCACTGAAGCTTTCTTT
.,TRBV21-1,TRBJ1-2,.,CASSKAHRNYGYTF,TGTGCCAGCAGCAAAGCACATAGAAACTATGGCTACACCTTC
.,TRBV6-5,TRBJ2-1,.,CASSYSSAYAYNEQFF,TGTGCCAGCAGTTACTCGTCAGCTTATGCCTACAATGAGCAGTTCTTC
.,TRBV19,TRBJ1-5,TRBD1,CASSIGGQAGQPQHF,TGTGCCAGTAGTATAGGAGGACAGGCAGGACAGCCCCAGCATTTT
.,TRBV7-2,TRBJ1-2,TRBD1,CASSLGQGGSGYTF,TGTGCCAGCAGCTTAGGACAGGGCGGTTCGGGCTACACCTTC
few,TRBV5-1,TRBJ2-3,.,CASSSDSGLSPTDTQYF,TGCGCCAGCAGCTCTGACAGCGGGCTTAGTCCGACAGATACGCAGTATTTT
.,TRBV11-2,TRBJ1-1,.,CASSRRVNTEAFF,TGTGCCAGCAGCCGAAGGGTAAACACTGAAGCTTTCTTT
once,TRBV5-4,TRBJ1-2,.,CASSLFQFGYTF,TGTGCCAGCAGCTTGTTCCAATTTGGCTACACCTTC
.,TRBV7-9,TRBJ1-6,.,CASSLVYYNSPLHF,TGTGCCAGCAGCTTAGTCTACTATAATTCACCCCTCCACTTT
.,TRBV18,TRBJ1-2,TRBD1,CASSPPGTAATYGYTF,TGTGCCAGCTCACCACCGGGGACAGCAGCCACGTATGGCTACACCTTC
.,TRBV19,TRBJ1-3,.,CASSGFGNTIYF,TGTGCCAGTAGTGGGTTCGGAAACACCATATATTTT
.,TRBV7-7,TRBJ2-5,TRBD2,CASSQGSGGETQYF,TGTGCTAGCAGCCAGGGGAGCGGGGGCGAGACCCAGTACTTC
.,TRBV10-1,TRBJ2-3,.,CASSALGTQYF,TGCGCCAGCAGTGCCCTGGGGACGCAGTATTTT
.,TRBV6-1,TRBJ1-3,.,CAHAPGPGTGNTIYF,TGTGCCCACGCCCCGGGCCCCGGGACGGGAAACACCATATATTTT
.,TRBV9,TRBJ2-5,.,CASSVDLGAQETQYF,TGTGCCAGCAGCGTAGACCTCGGGGCCCAAGAGACCCAGTACTTC
.,TRBV10-3,TRBJ1-1,TRBD1,CAISEQGANTEAFF,TGTGCCATCAGTGAACAGGGGGCGAACACTGAAGCTTTCTTT
once,TRBV7-9,TRBJ2-2,TRBD1,CASSLAQGHTGELFF,TGTGCCAGCAGCTTAGCACAGGGGCACACCGGGGAGCTGTTTTTT
.,TRBV7-9,TRBJ1-2,.,CASTSVGVYYGYTF,TGTGCCAGCACCTCAGTAGGGGTTTACTATGGCTACACCTTC
.,TRBV7-6,TRBJ1-6,.,CASSLDARVTPLHF,TGTGCCAGCAGCTTAGACGCCAGGGTAACACCCCTCCACTTT
.,TRBV27,TRBJ1-5,.,CASSSTDKRSLPQHF,TGTGCCAGCAGTTCAACCGACAAGAGATCATTGCCCCAGCATTTT
once,TRBV10-3,TRBJ2-1,TRBD2,CAISPVGSGTYNEQFF,TGTGCCATCAGTCCCGTTGGTAGCGGGACGTACAATGAGCAGTTCTTC
.,TRBV11-3,TRBJ2-1,.,CASSLSSKGEQFF,TGTGCCAGCAGCTTATCAAGTAAGGGTGAGCAGTTCTTC
.,TRBV7-9,TRBJ2-2,.,CASSPLRASDTGELFF,TGTGCCAGCAGCCCACTGAGGGCTTCGGACACCGGGGAGCTGTTTTTT
.,TRBV19,TRBJ2-6,.,CASSMGQNLAGANVLTF,TGTGCCAGTAGTATGGGTCAGAATTTGGCTGGGGCCAACGTCCTGACTTTC
.,TRBV7-9,TRBJ2-2,.,CASSLGPAENTGELFF,TGTGCCAGCAGCTTAGGGCCCGCGGAGAACACCGGGGAGCTGTTTTTT
.,TRBV19,TRBJ1-6,TRBD1,CASSIIGQVVSPLHF,TGTGCCAGTAGTATCATAGGACAGGTTGTTTCACCCCTCCACTTT
.,TRBV7-8,TRBJ2-7,.,CASSSHLTGYEQYF,TGTGCCAGCAGCTCCCACCTGACCGGCTACGAGCAGTACTTC
.,TRBV12-5,TRBJ2-1,.,CASGLWNEQFF,TGTGCTAGTGGTTTGTGGAATGAGCAGTTCTTC
.,TRBV2,TRBJ2-3,.,CASSGPRRTDADTQYF,TGTGCCAGCAGTGGCCCTAGAAGGACCGACGCAGATACGCAGTATTTT
.,TRBV15,TRBJ1-1,.,CATSRDMGGRTLNTEAFF,TGTGCCACCAGCAGAGATATGGGAGGGAGGACATTGAACACTGAAGCTTTCTTT
once,TRBV7-6,TRBJ1-2,.,CASSRDSYGYTF,TGTGCCAGCAGCCGAGACAGCTATGGCTACACCTTC
few,TRBV7-2,TRBJ2-6,.,CASSLGGTGANVLTF,TGTGCCAGCAGCTTAGGGGGGACTGGGGCCAACGTCCTGACTTTC